This TCR beta chain is drawn from a study of T cells in Graves' hyperthyroidism and ophthalmopathy. This clonotype showed up just a few times. Regions amplified from RNA transcripts were the TCR beta CDR3 regions. RT-PCR in the first round (using the HTBI primer set) targeted the TCR CDR3. TCRdb used MiXCR to reprocess the multiplex PCR reads, holding one entry per CDR3 protein. The profile covers about 260,000 distinct CDR3 sequences, with roughly 15% appearing a single time and around 26% taken by the ten largest. Germline CDR1 is SGHNT and CDR2 is YYREEE (reference sequence). The CDR3 contains 16 residues. Unmatched junction bases numbered 5, after V lost 2 bases and J lost 2 bases.

Sequences were obtained from blood. The chain joins TRBV5-4 to TRBJ2-2; 8 nucleotides align to TRBD1. This clonotype was sampled from a woman aged 18-29 years with Graves' ophthalmopathy. The CDR3 DNA sequence: TGTGCCAGCAGCTTAGACAGGGGAGCCAACACCGGGGAGCTGTTTTTT. Its translation: CASSLDRGANTGELFF.